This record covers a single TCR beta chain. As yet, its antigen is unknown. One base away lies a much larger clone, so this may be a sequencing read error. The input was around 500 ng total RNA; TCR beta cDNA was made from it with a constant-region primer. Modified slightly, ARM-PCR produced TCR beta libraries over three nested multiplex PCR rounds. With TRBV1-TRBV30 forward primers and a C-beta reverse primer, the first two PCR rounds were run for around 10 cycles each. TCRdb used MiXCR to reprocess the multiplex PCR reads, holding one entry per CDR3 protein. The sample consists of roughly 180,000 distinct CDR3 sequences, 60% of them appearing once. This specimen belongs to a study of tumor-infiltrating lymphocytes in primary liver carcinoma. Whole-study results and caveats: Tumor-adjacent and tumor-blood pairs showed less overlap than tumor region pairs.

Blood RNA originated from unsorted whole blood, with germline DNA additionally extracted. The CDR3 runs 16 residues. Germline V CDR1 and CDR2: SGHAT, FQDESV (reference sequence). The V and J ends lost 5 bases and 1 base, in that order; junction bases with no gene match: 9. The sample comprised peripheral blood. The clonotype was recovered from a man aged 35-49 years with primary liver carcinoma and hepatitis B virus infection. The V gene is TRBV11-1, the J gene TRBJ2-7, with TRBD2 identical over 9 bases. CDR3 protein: CASSNHGAGGSYEQYF. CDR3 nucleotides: TGTGCCAGCAGCAATCATGGAGCGGGAGGTTCCTACGAGCAGTACTTC.